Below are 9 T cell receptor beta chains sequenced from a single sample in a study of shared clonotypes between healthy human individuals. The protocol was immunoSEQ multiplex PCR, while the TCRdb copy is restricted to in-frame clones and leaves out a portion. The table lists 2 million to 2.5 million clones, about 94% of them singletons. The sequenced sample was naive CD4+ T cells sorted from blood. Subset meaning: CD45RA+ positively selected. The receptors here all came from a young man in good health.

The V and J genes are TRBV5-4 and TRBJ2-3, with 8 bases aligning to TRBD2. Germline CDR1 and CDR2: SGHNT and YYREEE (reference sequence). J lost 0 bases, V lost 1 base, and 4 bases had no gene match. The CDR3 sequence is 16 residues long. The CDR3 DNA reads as TGTGCCAGCAGCTTGACGGGGGGGCCGAGCACAGATACGCAGTATTTT. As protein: CASSLTGGPSTDTQYF.

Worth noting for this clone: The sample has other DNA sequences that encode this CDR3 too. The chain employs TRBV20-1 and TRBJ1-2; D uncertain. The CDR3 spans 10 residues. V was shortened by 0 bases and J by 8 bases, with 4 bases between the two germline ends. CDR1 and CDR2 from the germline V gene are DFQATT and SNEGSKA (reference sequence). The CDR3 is CSARDHGYTF. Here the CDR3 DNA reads TGCAGTGCTAGAGATCACGGCTACACCTTC.

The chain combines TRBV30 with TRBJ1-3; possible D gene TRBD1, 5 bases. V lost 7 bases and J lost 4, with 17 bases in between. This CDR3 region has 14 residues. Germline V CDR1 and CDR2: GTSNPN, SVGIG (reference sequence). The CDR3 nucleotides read TGTGCCTCCGAACCGGGCGGACACGGAAACACCATATATTTT. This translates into CASEPGGHGNTIYF.

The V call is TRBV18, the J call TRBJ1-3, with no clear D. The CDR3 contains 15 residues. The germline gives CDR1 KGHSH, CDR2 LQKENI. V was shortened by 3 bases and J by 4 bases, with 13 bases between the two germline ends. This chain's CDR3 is CASSPGTTKGNTIYF. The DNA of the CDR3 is TGTGCCAGCTCACCTGGAACTACGAAAGGAAACACCATATATTTT.

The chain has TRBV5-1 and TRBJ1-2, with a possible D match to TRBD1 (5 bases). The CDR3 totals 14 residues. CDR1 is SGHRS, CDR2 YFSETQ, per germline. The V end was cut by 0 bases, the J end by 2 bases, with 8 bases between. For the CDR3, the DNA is TGCGCCAGCAGCTTGGCAGGGTGGAACTATGGCTACACCTTC. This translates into CASSLAGWNYGYTF.

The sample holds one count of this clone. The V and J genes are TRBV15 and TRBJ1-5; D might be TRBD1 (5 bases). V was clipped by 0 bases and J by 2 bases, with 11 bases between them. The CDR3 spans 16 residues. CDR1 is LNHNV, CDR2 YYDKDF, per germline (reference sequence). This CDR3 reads CATSREPGHGNQPQHF. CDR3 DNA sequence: TGTGCCACCAGCAGAGAACCGGGGCACGGCAATCAGCCCCAGCATTTT. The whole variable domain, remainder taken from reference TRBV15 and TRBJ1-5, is DAMVIQNPRYQVTQFGKPVTLSCSQTLNHNVMYWYQQKSSQAPKLLFHYYDKDFNNEADTPDNFQSRRPNTSFCFLDIRSPGLGDTAMYLCATSREPGHGNQPQHFGDGTRLSIL.

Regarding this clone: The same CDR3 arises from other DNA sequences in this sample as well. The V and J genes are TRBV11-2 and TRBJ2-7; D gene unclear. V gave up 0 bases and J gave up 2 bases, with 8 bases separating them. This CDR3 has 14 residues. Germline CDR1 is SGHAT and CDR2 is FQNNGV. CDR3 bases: TGTGCCAGCAGCTTAGATCTTGGCCCCTACGAGCAGTACTTC. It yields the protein CASSLDLGPYEQYF.

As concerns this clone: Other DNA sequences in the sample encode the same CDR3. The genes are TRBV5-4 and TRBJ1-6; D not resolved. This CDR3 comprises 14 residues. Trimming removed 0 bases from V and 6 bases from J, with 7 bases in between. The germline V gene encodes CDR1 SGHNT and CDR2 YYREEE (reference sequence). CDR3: CASSLDRLNSPLHF. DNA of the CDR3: TGTGCCAGCAGCTTGGACAGACTTAATTCACCCCTCCACTTT.

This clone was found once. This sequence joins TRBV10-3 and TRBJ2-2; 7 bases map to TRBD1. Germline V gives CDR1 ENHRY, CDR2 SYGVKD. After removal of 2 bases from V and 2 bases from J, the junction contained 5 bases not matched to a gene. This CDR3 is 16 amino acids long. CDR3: CAISEKGTVNTGELFF. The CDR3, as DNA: TGTGCCATCAGTGAGAAAGGGACAGTTAACACCGGGGAGCTGTTTTTT.